These T cell receptor beta chains were read from a single sample in a study of CXCR3-negative and CXCR3-positive naive CD8 T cells. TCRdb reanalyzed the 5' RACE reads and collapses them to one entry per CDR3 protein, without DNA. The sample yields approximately 53,000 distinct CDR3 sequences, of which the top ten take up roughly a quarter. The sequenced sample was memory CD8+ T cells from blood. The receptors originated from a human donor in good health. Some clones in this sample may be carry-over from other donors' samples. Both conserved end residues are part of each CDR3.

CDR3 protein	V gene	J gene
CASSDTISYEQYF	TRBV2	TRBJ2-7
CASSPWAQSDTQYF	TRBV9	TRBJ2-3
CASSVEPTGTITSGANVLTF	TRBV9	TRBJ2-6
CASRQQGFYGYTF	TRBV19	TRBJ1-2
CASSFIAGEGGDTQYF	TRBV7-6	TRBJ2-3
CASSLGTGGFEQFF	TRBV5-1	TRBJ2-1
CASSLDAGGPEDNEQFF	TRBV5-1	TRBJ2-1
CASGLSLELQPQHF	TRBV12-5	TRBJ1-5
CASSLTQGAGSYEQYF	TRBV7-2	TRBJ2-7
CASSPSLAGGPETQYF	TRBV3-1	TRBJ2-5